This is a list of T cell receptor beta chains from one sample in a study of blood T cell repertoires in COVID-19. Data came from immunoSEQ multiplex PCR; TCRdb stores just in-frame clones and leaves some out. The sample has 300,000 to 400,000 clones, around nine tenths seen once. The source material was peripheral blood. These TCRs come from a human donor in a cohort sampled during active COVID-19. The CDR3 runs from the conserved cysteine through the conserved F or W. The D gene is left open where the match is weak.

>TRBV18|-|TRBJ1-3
TGTGCCAGCTCGGAGGGAGTGGGCTCTGGAAACACCATATATTTT
CASSEGVGSGNTIYF
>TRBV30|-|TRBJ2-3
TGTGCCTGGAGTGTATGGCTAGCGAACACAGATACGCAGTATTTT
CAWSVWLANTDTQYF
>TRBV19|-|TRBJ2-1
TGTGCCAGTGGCCCAGCGGAAGGTTCCTACAATGAGCAGTTCTTC
CASGPAEGSYNEQFF
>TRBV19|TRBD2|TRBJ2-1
TGTGCCAGTAGCGGGCGGGAGGCAGGGAATGAGCAGTTCTTC
CASSGREAGNEQFF
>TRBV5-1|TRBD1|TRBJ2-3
TGCGCCAGCAAGCAAGGACAGGGACCGCAGTATTTT
CASKQGQGPQYF
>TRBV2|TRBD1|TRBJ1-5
TGTGCCAGCAGTGAAGCACAGGGGGCGCGAGAGCCCCAGCATTTT
CASSEAQGAREPQHF
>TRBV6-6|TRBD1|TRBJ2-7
TGTGCCAGCACCGGACAGGGGGAAACCTACGAGCAGTACTTC
CASTGQGETYEQYF
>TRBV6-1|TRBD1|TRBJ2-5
TGTGCCAGCAGTGAAGCCCCAGGGGGTCAAGAGACCCAGTACTTC
CASSEAPGGQETQYF
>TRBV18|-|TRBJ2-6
TGTGCCAGCTCACCGGGACAAGCCTACTCTGGGGCCAACGTCCTGACTTTC
CASSPGQAYSGANVLTF
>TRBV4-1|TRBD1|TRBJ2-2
TGCGCCAGCAGCCAACGGCCGGGACAGAAGACCGGGGAGCTGTTTTTT
CASSQRPGQKTGELFF